Listed below are T cell receptor beta chains from one sample, sequenced in a study of CD8 T cells in Susac syndrome. Using its own MiXCR run on the immunoSEQ multiplex PCR reads, TCRdb lists one record per CDR3 protein. Among around 170,000 distinct CDR3 sequences listed, just over 90% were seen once. The sequenced sample was CD4+ T cells from PBMCs. The receptors shown here come from a human donor in good health. Both conserved end residues are part of each CDR3. A D gene is named only where the DNA matches it firmly. A clone size is listed for some rows: how often the clone was seen (once, few, many), or a class if it is expanded.

V	D	size	J	length	CDR3	DNA
TRBV7-8	.	.	TRBJ2-3	15	CASSFHTRPPDTQYF	TGTGCCAGCAGCTTCCATACCCGACCGCCAGATACGCAGTATTTT
TRBV6-6	TRBD2	.	TRBJ2-5	16	CASSYFERELQETQYF	TGTGCCAGCAGTTACTTCGAGCGGGAGCTTCAAGAGACCCAGTACTTC
TRBV7-2	.	.	TRBJ2-7	14	CASSLGQFSYEQYF	TGTGCCAGCAGCTTAGGACAGTTTTCCTACGAGCAGTACTTC
TRBV5-1	TRBD2	.	TRBJ2-1	15	CASSLVSLAGGEQFF	TGCGCCAGCAGCTTGGTATCGCTAGCGGGAGGGGAGCAGTTCTTC
TRBV3-1	.	once	TRBJ2-5	13	CASSQDGGETQYF	TGTGCCAGCAGCCAAGATGGAGGAGAGACCCAGTACTTC
TRBV6-5	TRBD1	.	TRBJ2-7	15	CASSYGTGIIYEQYF	TGTGCCAGCAGTTACGGGACAGGGATCATCTACGAGCAGTACTTC
TRBV7-9	.	.	TRBJ1-2	13	CASSLGRNYGYTF	TGTGCCAGCAGCTTAGGGCGGAACTATGGCTACACCTTC
TRBV19	TRBD2	.	TRBJ2-3	14	CASNVAGAGDTQYF	TGTGCCAGTAACGTAGCGGGGGCGGGAGATACGCAGTATTTT
TRBV28	.	.	TRBJ1-1	12	CASHPRDTEAFF	TGTGCCAGTCACCCCCGTGACACTGAAGCTTTCTTT
TRBV5-1	TRBD2	.	TRBJ2-4	16	CASSYSSTQAGANQYF	TGCGCCAGCAGCTATTCGTCCACCCAAGCGGGAGCTAATCAGTACTTC
TRBV28	TRBD1	.	TRBJ1-4	18	CASSVPGTGESANEKLFF	TGTGCCAGCAGTGTCCCCGGGACAGGGGAGAGTGCTAATGAAAAACTGTTTTTT
TRBV10-3	TRBD2	.	TRBJ2-4	14	CAIRDAGGKDIQYF	TGTGCCATCAGGGACGCGGGGGGCAAGGACATTCAGTACTTC
TRBV7-2	.	few	TRBJ2-7	13	CASSTRRSYEQYF	TGTGCCAGCAGCACCAGACGGTCCTACGAGCAGTACTTC
TRBV12-3/TRBV12-4	.	.	TRBJ1-5	15	CASGERTGNNQPQHF	TGTGCCAGCGGCGAAAGAACAGGGAATAATCAGCCCCAGCATTTT
TRBV7-9	TRBD2	.	TRBJ2-3	16	CASSSGLAGITDTQYF	TGTGCCAGCAGCTCGGGACTAGCGGGAATCACAGATACGCAGTATTTT
TRBV20-1	.	.	TRBJ2-7	15	CSAPSRQLSSYEQYF	TGCAGTGCTCCGTCCCGACAGCTTAGCTCCTACGAGCAGTACTTC
TRBV15	.	.	TRBJ1-5	13	CATSPGSRVPQHF	TGTGCCACCAGCCCGGGATCCCGAGTGCCCCAGCATTTT
TRBV7-8	.	once	TRBJ2-7	16	CASTPRGPRPDYEQYF	TGTGCCAGCACCCCTAGGGGCCCTCGGCCAGACTACGAGCAGTACTTC
TRBV7-2	.	.	TRBJ2-1	13	CASSLERQNEQFF	TGTGCCAGCAGCTTAGAACGGCAGAATGAGCAGTTCTTC
TRBV5-1	TRBD1	.	TRBJ2-3	15	CASSRDRTFTDTQYF	TGCGCCAGCAGCCGGGACAGAACATTCACAGATACGCAGTATTTT
TRBV11-2	.	.	TRBJ2-2	18	CASSLDGYPGVDTGELFF	TGTGCCAGCAGCTTAGATGGGTATCCTGGGGTGGACACCGGGGAGCTGTTTTTT
TRBV7-2	.	few	TRBJ2-5	15	CASSLNRGPQETQYF	TGTGCCAGCAGCTTAAATCGTGGGCCTCAAGAGACCCAGTACTTC
TRBV30	.	.	TRBJ2-2	15	CAWSPAVGQTGELFF	TGTGCCTGGAGTCCGGCAGTCGGGCAAACCGGGGAGCTGTTTTTT
TRBV2	.	.	TRBJ1-1	13	CAPTRGANTEAFF	TGTGCACCCACGAGGGGAGCGAACACTGAAGCTTTCTTT
TRBV28	.	.	TRBJ1-1	12	CASSPGRPEAFF	TGTGCCAGCAGCCCAGGACGGCCTGAAGCTTTCTTT
TRBV28	.	.	TRBJ1-4	12	CASSLTNEKLFF	TGTGCCAGCAGCTTAACTAATGAAAAACTGTTTTTT